A single sample gave rise to the 24 T cell receptor beta chains below, sequenced in a study of cytomegalovirus exposure and HLA in healthy donors. With 60 Vbeta and 13 Jbeta primers, the PCR was carried out. This table comes from immunoSEQ multiplex PCR, and its TCRdb copy is limited to in-frame clones, with some not included. Of 200,000 or so clones detected, approximately 88% appear once; the ten largest clones hold more than 0.6%. The sample taken for sequencing was PBMCs. The receptors were gathered from a boy between 2 and 10 years old in good health and CMV-seronegative.

This clone came up many times. The CDR3 region is CASSLGGLADTQYF. The CDR3 nucleotides read TGTGCCAGCAGCTTGGGGGGGCTGGCAGATACGCAGTATTTT. The V and J genes are TRBV7-9 and TRBJ2-3, with a possible D match to TRBD2 (7 bases). The CDR3 is 14 amino acids. Deletions cut 3 bases from V and 4 bases from J, with 11 bases between. Germline V CDR1 and CDR2: SEHNR, FQNEAQ (reference sequence).

This sequence joins TRBV6-6 and TRBJ2-5; the D gene is possibly TRBD2 (5 bases). CDR3 length equals 13 residues. Germline V gene lookup returns CDR1 MNHNY and CDR2 SVGAGI (reference sequence). Trimming took off 2 bases at V and 11 bases at J, with 15 bases between the two ends. This chain's CDR3 is CASSYGISGWQYF. The CDR3, as DNA: TGTGCCAGCAGTTACGGTATAAGCGGTTGGCAGTACTTC.

The CDR3 nucleotides read TGTGCTAGTGCCTTGGCACTAGCGGGAGTAAACAATGAGCAGTTCTTC. It is translated as CASALALAGVNNEQFF. V usage is TRBV12-5 and J usage is TRBJ2-1, with 11 nucleotides matching TRBD2. The CDR3 extends over 16 amino acids. The J segment lost 5 bases and the V segment lost 7 bases, leaving 10 bases of the junction unmatched. Germline loops: CDR1 LGHNT, CDR2 FRNRAP.

This rearrangement joins TRBV11-2 to TRBJ2-2; a weak D match, TRBD2 (7 bases). V was cut by 3 bases and J by 6 bases, with 11 bases left in between. The length of the CDR3 is 14 residues. The V gene's germline CDR1 is SGHAT and CDR2 FQNNGV. CDR3 sequence (DNA): TGTGCCAGCAGCTTCGGGGGGCAGGCCGGGGAGCTGTTTTTT. The encoded protein is CASSFGGQAGELFF.

The V and J genes are TRBV10-3 and TRBJ1-1; D possibly corresponds to TRBD1 (5 bases). The CDR3 runs to 14 residues. The V gene lost 10 bases and the J gene lost 2 bases, with 17 bases spanning the gap. Germline CDR1 and CDR2: ENHRY and SYGVKD. The CDR3 spells CATGAGDINTEAFF. The CDR3 DNA is TGTGCCACTGGGGCGGGGGATATTAACACTGAAGCTTTCTTT.

This clone was seen once. This sequence joins TRBV6-5 and TRBJ1-1, with D hard to call. V dropped 8 bases and J dropped 0 bases, with 7 bases sitting between them. Germline CDR1 is MNHEY and CDR2 is SVGAGI. This CDR3 contains 12 residues. The CDR3: CASRGVNTEAFF. The CDR3 DNA reads TGTGCCAGCCGCGGGGTGAACACTGAAGCTTTCTTT.

The rearrangement uses TRBV2 and TRBJ2-1; 11 positions match TRBD2. From germline, CDR1 is SNHLY and CDR2 FYNNEI. The CDR3 has 15 amino acids. V lost 0 bases and J lost 9; bases outside the gene matches: 4. CDR3 in DNA: TGTGCCAGCAGTGAAGCTAGCGGGAGGGCCGGTGAGCAGTTCTTC. It specifies CASSEASGRAGEQFF.

The V call is TRBV5-1, the J call TRBJ1-1; D perhaps matches TRBD1 (5 bases). Per the germline V gene, CDR1 is SGHRS and CDR2 is YFSETQ. This CDR3 is 16 amino acids long. V shed 4 bases and J shed 1 base, with 17 bases lying between them. Written as DNA, the CDR3 is TGCGCCAGCAGCGGTGGGGCTCTGAAGGGGAACACTGAAGCTTTCTTT. Its protein product is CASSGGALKGNTEAFF. Filled out from reference TRBV5-1 and TRBJ1-1, the complete variable domain reads KAGVTQTPRYLIKTRGQQVTLSCSPISGHRSVSWYQQTPGQGLQFLFEYFSETQRNKGNFPGRFSGRQFSNSRSEMNVSTLELGDSALYLCASSGGALKGNTEAFFGQGTRLTVV.

Details on this clone: A junction boundary mismatches the germline segment, possibly from a read error. The rearrangement links TRBV7-7 to TRBJ2-2; possible D gene TRBD1, 6 bases. This CDR3 contains 16 residues. Germline V gene lookup returns CDR1 SSHAT and CDR2 FNYEAQ (reference sequence). CDR3 in amino acids: CASSQGQLINTGELFF. The CDR3 nucleotides are TGTGCTAGCAGCCAGGGGCAACTAATTAACACCGGGGAGCTGTTTTTT. Using reference TRBV7-7 and TRBJ2-2 for the parts outside the CDR3, the full variable domain is GAGVSQSPRYKVTKRGQDVTLRCDPISSHATLYWYQQALGQGPEFLTYFNYEAQPDKSGLPSDRFSAERPEGSISTLTIQRTEQRDSAMYRCASSQGQLINTGELFFGEGSRLTVL.

The chain recombines TRBV5-1 with TRBJ2-3; 8 bases line up with TRBD1. The V segment lost 5 bases and the J segment 1 base; nucleotides outside the gene matches: 3. CDR1 and CDR2 (germline): SGHRS, YFSETQ. The CDR3 totals 14 residues. The CDR3 protein is CASRSTGGTDTQYF. The CDR3 region has the DNA TGCGCCAGCAGATCGACAGGGGGCACAGATACGCAGTATTTT. The variable domain in full, completed from reference TRBV5-1 and TRBJ2-3, reads KAGVTQTPRYLIKTRGQQVTLSCSPISGHRSVSWYQQTPGQGLQFLFEYFSETQRNKGNFPGRFSGRQFSNSRSEMNVSTLELGDSALYLCASRSTGGTDTQYFGPGTRLTVL.

This clone was seen a few times. The chain has TRBV2 and TRBJ1-2; D is unresolved. The CDR3 totals 14 residues. Germline CDR1 and CDR2: SNHLY and FYNNEI. The V end was cut by 4 bases, the J end by 2 bases, with 11 bases between. The CDR3 coding sequence is TGTGCCAGCAGTGTTGGGAGTGCCAACTATGGCTACACCTTC. Translating it yields CASSVGSANYGYTF. Filled out from reference TRBV2 and TRBJ1-2, the complete variable domain reads EPEVTQTPSHQVTQMGQEVILRCVPISNHLYFYWYRQILGQKVEFLVSFYNNEISEKSEIFDDQFSVERPDGSNFTLKIRSTKLEDSAMYFCASSVGSANYGYTFGSGTRLTVV.

The rearrangement joins TRBV5-4 to TRBJ2-7, with 11 bases lining up with TRBD1. Trimming at V came to 4 bases and at J to 0 bases, leaving 9 bases not matched to a gene. The CDR3 sequence is 17 residues long. CDR1 SGHNT and CDR2 YYREEE come from the germline V gene (reference sequence). The CDR3 region has the DNA TGTGCCAGCAGCCCCCCTCCCGGGACAGGGGGCTCCTACGAGCAGTACTTC. Translated, it gives CASSPPPGTGGSYEQYF.

The J gene is TRBJ1-6, the V gene TRBV30; D is perhaps TRBD1 (5 bases). The length of the CDR3 is 15 residues. V dropped 0 bases and J dropped 14 bases, with 20 bases sitting between them. Germline V gene sequence: CDR1 GTSNPN, CDR2 SVGIG (reference sequence). The CDR3: CAWSVLDSALGALHF. The CDR3 nucleotides are TGTGCCTGGAGTGTACTCGACAGCGCCCTAGGGGCCCTCCACTTT.

The chain uses TRBV7-2 and TRBJ2-2; TRBD2 might be the D (6 bases). Looked up from germline, CDR1 is SGHTA and CDR2 is FQGNSA. V was pared by 1 base and J by 5 bases, with 14 bases between. The CDR3 is made up of 16 amino acids. In DNA, the CDR3 is TGTGCCAGCAGCTTAGATGCGGCTAGCGATACCGGGGAGCTGTTTTTT. Protein sequence: CASSLDAASDTGELFF.

The chain has TRBV5-6 and TRBJ2-2; the match to TRBD2 covers 15 bases. The CDR3 extends over 18 amino acids. CDR1 is SGHDT, CDR2 YYEEEE, per germline. J lost 6 bases, V lost 4 bases, and 10 bases had no gene match. The CDR3 nucleotides are TGTGCCAGCAGCGGGCCGGGACTAGCGGGGGGCGGTTCCGGGGAGCTGTTTTTT. It codes for CASSGPGLAGGGSGELFF. The full variable domain, with the rest looked up from reference TRBV5-6 and TRBJ2-2, is DAGVTQSPTHLIKTRGQQVTLRCSPKSGHDTVSWYQQALGQGPQFIFQYYEEEERQRGNFPDRFSGHQFPNYSSELNVNALLLGDSALYLCASSGPGLAGGGSGELFFGEGSRLTVL.

Only a few counts were recorded for this clone. V is TRBV4-1 and J is TRBJ2-7; D remains unclear. The CDR3 covers 13 residues. Germline CDR1 MGHRA, CDR2 YSYEKL. The V end lost 1 base, the J end lost 1 base, and 5 bases lay between the germline ends. The CDR3 is CASSQASSYEQYF. The DNA for the CDR3 is TGCGCCAGCAGCCAAGCGTCTTCCTACGAGCAGTACTTC.

A note on this clone: This same CDR3 is encoded by further DNA sequences in the sample. This chain links TRBV30 with TRBJ2-5, with 9 bases aligning to TRBD1. This CDR3 is built from 16 residues. Germline V lookup: CDR1 GTSNPN, CDR2 SVGIG (reference sequence). The trim removed 2 bases at V and 5 bases at J, leaving 12 bases unmatched. This chain's CDR3 is CAWSFPPGTGRETQYF. The CDR3 DNA is TGTGCCTGGAGTTTCCCCCCCGGGACAGGGAGGGAGACCCAGTACTTC.

This clone showed up just a few times. Relative to the germline gene, one junction end is altered; a read error may explain this. This sequence joins TRBV7-7 and TRBJ2-1; the match to TRBD2 covers 11 bases. The germline V gene encodes CDR1 SSHAT and CDR2 FNYEAQ (reference sequence). This CDR3 has 19 residues. The CDR3, as DNA: TGTGCTAGCAGCTCGTTCGACAGGCCTGGAGTAGCGGGGGGGAATGAGCAGTTCTTC. As protein: CASSSFDRPGVAGGNEQFF.

CDR3 sequence (DNA): TGTGCCAGCAGTCCAGCCGCCTCCCGCGGTATCGAGCAGTACTTC. Translated, it gives CASSPAASRGIEQYF. The rearrangement joins TRBV27 to TRBJ2-5; D remains ambiguous. The DNA matches TRBJ2-7 better at its end, which makes the J call doubtful. The germline V gene has CDR1 MNHEY and CDR2 SMNVEV (reference sequence). The CDR3 has 15 amino acids.

The chain joins TRBV7-2 to TRBJ2-2, with D maybe TRBD2 (6 bases). With 10 bases removed from V and 4 bases from J, the gap between germline ends came to 19 bases. The CDR3 is 15 residues long. Germline CDR1 is SGHTA and CDR2 is FQGNSA. The CDR3 sequence is CAILLGSSSTGELFF. Here the CDR3 DNA reads TGTGCCATTCTACTCGGGAGTTCGTCCACCGGGGAGCTGTTTTTT.

This sequence joins TRBV30 and TRBJ1-2, with D maybe TRBD1 (5 bases). This CDR3 spans 14 amino acids. Trimming took 0 bases from V and 4 from J, leaving 12 bases between them. From germline, CDR1 is GTSNPN and CDR2 SVGIG (reference sequence). The CDR3 reads CAWSVQEGFYGYTF. The CDR3 DNA sequence: TGTGCCTGGAGTGTACAGGAGGGGTTCTATGGCTACACCTTC.

The chain couples TRBV14 to TRBJ1-2; D possibly corresponds to TRBD1 (6 bases). Trimming cost V 5 bases and J 9 bases, with 16 bases left between them. The CDR3 is 13 residues long. Germline CDR1 SGHDN, CDR2 FVKESK. CDR3 region: CASSKTGFSSYTF. In DNA, the CDR3 is TGTGCCAGCAGCAAGACAGGTTTTAGTAGCTACACCTTC.

The chain is built from TRBV19 and TRBJ1-5; 7 bases fit TRBD1. The germline V gene encodes CDR1 LNHDA and CDR2 SQIVND (reference sequence). With 4 bases clipped from V and 7 bases from J, the junction kept 7 bases outside the gene matches. This CDR3 contains 14 residues. CDR3 protein: CASSTPTGTQPQHF. The DNA for the CDR3 is TGTGCCAGTAGTACGCCGACAGGGACACAGCCCCAGCATTTT.

This chain uses TRBV29-1 with TRBJ1-2; a possible D gene is TRBD1 (5 bases). The V end lost 3 bases, the J end lost 8 bases, and 13 bases lay between the germline ends. Germline V lookup: CDR1 SQVTM, CDR2 ANQGSEA. This CDR3 contains 12 residues. The CDR3 region has the DNA TGCAGCGTTGACGGCAGGGAAGGCGGCTACACCTTC. Its protein is CSVDGREGGYTF. Full variable domain (remainder filled in from reference TRBV29-1 and TRBJ1-2): SAVISQKPSRDICQRGTSLTIQCQVDSQVTMMFWYRQQPGQSLTLIATANQGSEATYESGFVIDKFPISRPNLTFSTLTVSNMSPEDSSIYLCSVDGREGGYTFGSGTRLTVV.